This T cell receptor (beta chain) was retrieved from a study of T cell responses to AZD1222 COVID-19 vaccine. TCRdb keeps only in-frame clones here, not all; method: immunoSEQ multiplex PCR. The repertoire holds 160,000 or so clones, with more than 75% as singletons. This CDR3 has 15 amino acids. CDR1 is SGHRS and CDR2 is YFSETQ in the germline V gene. Trimming cost V 4 bases and J 6 bases; bases outside gene matches: 8. The chain carries TRBV5-1 and TRBJ2-2; 8 nucleotides align to TRBD1. The TCR originated in an adult who received the AZD1222 COVID-19 vaccine. Sequenced material: peripheral blood, taken 28 days after the second AZD1222 dose. DNA of the CDR3: TGCGCCAGCAGCATAGGGACAGGAGGGGCCGGGGAGCTGTTTTTT. Amino acid sequence: CASSIGTGGAGELFF.